This T cell receptor beta chain is drawn from a study of T cells in Graves' hyperthyroidism and ophthalmopathy. The CDR3 extends over 13 amino acids. Trimming shortened V by 0 bases and J by 13 bases, and 15 bases separated the two germline ends. This clonotype has just a few counts. From RNA transcripts, TCR beta CDR3 regions were amplified. An initial round of RT-PCR targeting the TCR CDR3 relied on the HTBI primer set. TCRdb reprocessed the multiplex PCR reads via MiXCR and lists one record per CDR3 protein. The sample contains 750,000 to 900,000 distinct CDR3 sequences, approximately 40% of which appear only once.

The receptor was isolated from a man aged 18 to 30 with Graves' hyperthyroidism. The rearrangement links TRBV12-3 or TRBV12-4 to TRBJ1-1; D not resolved. Sequenced input: blood. For the CDR3, the DNA is TGTGCCAGCAGTTTAGCCCGGGCCAGAAGGGTTTTCTTT. Its translation is CASSLARARRVFF.